The 4 T cell receptor beta chains in this list originate from one sample, sequenced in a study of OX40 agonist ivuxolimab in advanced cancers. Produced via immunoSEQ multiplex PCR; TCRdb's table is partial and in-frame only. The sample includes 85,000 to 100,000 clones, roughly 84% of them seen just once. Sequences were derived from CD4+ or CD8+ T cells sorted from blood, sampled in a trial of the OX40 agonist ivuxolimab. These receptors were obtained from an adult with an advanced solid tumor such as melanoma, head and neck, liver or kidney cancer.

The chain links TRBV27 to TRBJ1-1; 9 bases are a match to TRBD1. V lost 5 bases and J lost 6; bases outside the gene matches: 13. Germline-derived CDR1 and CDR2 are MNHEY and SMNVEV (reference sequence). CDR3 length: 16 residues. As DNA, the CDR3 is TGTGCCAGCAGTACGGGGAATTGGGACAGGGACTCTGAAGCTTTCTTT. Translation gives CASSTGNWDRDSEAFF.

The chain employs TRBV5-1 and TRBJ2-3, with D perhaps matching TRBD1 or TRBD2 (5 bases each). The V and J ends lost 0 bases and 2 bases respectively, with 10 bases between them. Germline-derived CDR1 and CDR2 are SGHRS and YFSETQ. This CDR3 contains 15 residues. The CDR3 region is CASSLAGADTDTQYF. Here the CDR3 DNA reads TGCGCCAGCAGCTTGGCCGGGGCAGACACAGATACGCAGTATTTT.

This clone was picked up a small number of times. The CDR3 nucleotides are TGTGCCAGCAGGTTCCTGACAGGGGGCACTGAAGCTTTCTTT. It yields the protein CASRFLTGGTEAFF. This chain uses TRBV27 with TRBJ1-1; 9 positions match TRBD1. CDR3 size: 14 residues. Germline V gene data show CDR1 as MNHEY and CDR2 as SMNVEV (reference sequence). With 6 bases clipped from V and 4 bases from J, the junction kept 6 bases outside the gene matches.

This chain links TRBV7-9 with TRBJ2-3; a weak D match, TRBD2 (7 bases). Germline V gene sequence: CDR1 SEHNR, CDR2 FQNEAQ (reference sequence). V gave up 6 bases and J gave up 7 bases, with 20 bases separating them. The CDR3 contains 15 residues. CDR3 residues: CASRMEGEGENTQYF. The DNA for the CDR3 is TGTGCCAGCAGAATGGAAGGGGAGGGGGAAAATACGCAGTATTTT.